The clone carrying this T cell receptor beta chain has a single count. This sample is part of a study of T cell changes during pregnancy in multiple sclerosis. The table came from immunoSEQ multiplex PCR; TCRdb's copy has only in-frame clones and leaves some out. The table includes around 110,000 clones, about 89% detected once. Germline assignment: CDR1 SGHTA and CDR2 FQGNSA. The CDR3 extends over 13 amino acids. V was cut by 3 bases and J by 5 bases, with 9 bases left in between. This sequence was found in a female donor with multiple sclerosis, enrolled in a pregnancy study. Sequenced here: peripheral blood, sampled before pregnancy. The chain has TRBV7-2 and TRBJ2-3, with D perhaps matching TRBD2 (5 bases). The CDR3 protein is CASSLGRGDTQYF. DNA for the CDR3: TGTGCCAGCAGCTTGGGCCGGGGAGATACGCAGTATTTT.